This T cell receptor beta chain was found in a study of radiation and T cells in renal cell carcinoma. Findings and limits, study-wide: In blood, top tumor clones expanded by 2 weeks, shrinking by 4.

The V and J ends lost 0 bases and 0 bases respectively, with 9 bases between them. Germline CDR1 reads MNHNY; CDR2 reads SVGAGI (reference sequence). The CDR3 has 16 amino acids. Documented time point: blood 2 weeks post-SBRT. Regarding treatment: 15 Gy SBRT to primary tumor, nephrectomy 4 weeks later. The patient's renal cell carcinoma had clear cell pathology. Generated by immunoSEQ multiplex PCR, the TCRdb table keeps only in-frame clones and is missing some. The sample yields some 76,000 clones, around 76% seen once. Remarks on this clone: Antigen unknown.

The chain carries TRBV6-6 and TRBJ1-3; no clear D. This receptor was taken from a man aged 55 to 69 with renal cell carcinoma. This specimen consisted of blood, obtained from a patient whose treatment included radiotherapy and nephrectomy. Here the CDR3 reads CASSYSLALSGNTIYF. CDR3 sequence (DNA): TGTGCCAGCAGTTACTCCTTGGCCCTCTCTGGAAACACCATATATTTT.